This T cell receptor beta chain was identified in a study of response to subunit inactivated influenza vaccine. This clonotype was detected only once. The antigen remains undetermined. The V and J ends lost 5 bases and 12 bases, in that order; junction bases with no gene match: 25. CDR3 length equals 19 residues. Study outcomes and limitations: The authors suggested that every seasonal influenza vaccination recruits few new T cells.

TCRdb reprocessed the RT-PCR reads via MiXCR and lists one record per CDR3 protein. The repertoire has approximately 200,000 distinct CDR3 sequences, approximately 15% of them found once; the top ten carry 26%. The TCR comes from a man aged 50-60 years who received an inactivated influenza vaccine. This sequence joins TRBV12-3 or TRBV12-4 and TRBJ2-1; 10 bases map to TRBD2. This specimen consisted of CD8+ T cells sorted from PBMCs, obtained about 5 days after vaccination. CDR3 in DNA: TGTGCCAGCAGTACCTACGGGACTAGCGCCGAGAGGGGTCCAATCGGGCAGTTCTTC. This encodes CASSTYGTSAERGPIGQFF.